One sample yielded the 2 T cell receptor beta chains listed below, sequenced in a study of T cell responses to AZD1222 COVID-19 vaccine. The method was immunoSEQ multiplex PCR; TCRdb's version includes in-frame clones alone and lacks a portion of them. The data hold approximately 110,000 clones, with roughly nine tenths observed a single time. The material sequenced was peripheral blood, taken on day 0 of AZD1222 vaccination. The receptors come from an adult in good health.

This clone has just one count. The chain is built from TRBV3-1 (or the pseudogene TRBV3-2) and TRBJ2-2; D call uncertain. Germline values: CDR1 LGHDT, CDR2 YNNKEL (reference sequence). V lost 3 bases and J lost 7, with 3 bases in between. CDR3 size: 11 residues. The CDR3 DNA reads as TGTGCCAGCAGCCACCTCGGGGAGCTGTTTTTT. This encodes CASSHLGELFF.

J is TRBJ1-5 and V is TRBV25-1; no reliable D call. V was shortened by 0 bases and J by 4 bases, with 4 bases between the two germline ends. This CDR3 has 13 amino acids. Germline V gene lookup returns CDR1 MGHDK and CDR2 SYGVNS. In DNA form, the CDR3 reads TGTGCCAGCAGTGAATATGGGAATCAGCCCCAGCATTTT. Translating gives CASSEYGNQPQHF.